This is a list of T cell receptor beta chains from one sample in a study of blood T cell repertoires in COVID-19. The data were produced by immunoSEQ multiplex PCR, yet TCRdb's version contains in-frame clones alone and is incomplete. Among tens of thousands of clones listed, approximately 78% were seen once. The sequenced sample consisted of peripheral blood. These TCRs come from a man aged 50-59 years with active or convalescent COVID-19. Each CDR3 is given with its conserved first and last residue. The order of the fields is clone size, J gene, D gene, V gene, CDR3 DNA, CDR3 protein. The D gene is left open where the match is weak. Size is stated for part of the rows, as once, few or many counts, or as a class when the clone is expanded.

size: once
J: TRBJ1-6
D: -
V: TRBV5-1
DNA: TGCGCCAGCAGCTTGGGGGGCGCCAATTCACCCCTCCACTTT
CDR3: CASSLGGANSPLHF

size: -
J: TRBJ1-5
D: -
V: TRBV4-1
DNA: TGCGCCAGCAGCCAAGAGAGGGAAAATTTAAGCAATCAGCCCCAGCATTTT
CDR3: CASSQERENLSNQPQHF

size: -
J: TRBJ1-4
D: TRBD1
V: TRBV4-3
DNA: TGCGCCAGCAGCCAAGATCAACCCCTCGGGACAGGGTTTTCGGGGAAACTGTTTTTT
CDR3: CASSQDQPLGTGFSGKLFF

size: once
J: TRBJ2-3
D: -
V: TRBV15
DNA: TGTGCCACCAGCATGATAGTCACAGATACGCAGTATTTT
CDR3: CATSMIVTDTQYF

size: -
J: TRBJ1-4
D: TRBD1
V: TRBV19
DNA: TGTGCCAGTAGGGACAGGGTTACTAATGAAAAACTGTTTTTT
CDR3: CASRDRVTNEKLFF

size: -
J: TRBJ1-1
D: -
V: TRBV5-1
DNA: TGCGCCAGCAGCTTACAGGTAGACACTGAAGCTTTCTTT
CDR3: CASSLQVDTEAFF

size: -
J: TRBJ1-6
D: TRBD1
V: TRBV7-2
DNA: TGTGCCAGCAGCCCTGACAGGGGGAGTTCACCCCTCCACTTT
CDR3: CASSPDRGSSPLHF

size: -
J: TRBJ2-7
D: TRBD1
V: TRBV7-8
DNA: TGTGCCAGCAGCTTAGGTGGGACAGGAGCCCTAGAGCAGTACTTC
CDR3: CASSLGGTGALEQYF

size: many
J: TRBJ2-5
D: -
V: TRBV2
DNA: TGTGCCAGCAGTGAAGCGTCCCGCGGAGAGACCCAGTACTTC
CDR3: CASSEASRGETQYF

size: -
J: TRBJ1-6
D: TRBD1
V: TRBV7-2
DNA: TGTGCCAGCAGCCCTCAGGGGGAAACCATCTCCTATAATTCACCCCTCCACTTT
CDR3: CASSPQGETISYNSPLHF

size: -
J: TRBJ2-2
D: -
V: TRBV24-1
DNA: TGTGCCACCAGTTTCGGGGCGAACACCGGGGAGCTGTTTTTT
CDR3: CATSFGANTGELFF

size: -
J: TRBJ1-1
D: TRBD1
V: TRBV10-3
DNA: TGTGCCATCAGTTTCGGACAGGGGAGCACTGAAGCTTTCTTT
CDR3: CAISFGQGSTEAFF

size: -
J: TRBJ1-1
D: TRBD1
V: TRBV5-1
DNA: TGCGCCAGCAGCGCGAGACAGGGCACTGAAGCTTTCTTT
CDR3: CASSARQGTEAFF

size: -
J: TRBJ1-6
D: -
V: TRBV18
DNA: TGTGCCAGCTCACCACGGGAGGGGTTGAATTCACCCCTCCACTTT
CDR3: CASSPREGLNSPLHF

size: -
J: TRBJ1-3
D: TRBD1
V: TRBV19
DNA: TGTGCCAGCGAGGGACAGTCGTCTGGAAACACCATATATTTT
CDR3: CASEGQSSGNTIYF

size: -
J: TRBJ1-2
D: -
V: TRBV18
DNA: TGTGCCAGCTCACCACGATTGGAGGGGATGGACTATGGCTACACCTTC
CDR3: CASSPRLEGMDYGYTF